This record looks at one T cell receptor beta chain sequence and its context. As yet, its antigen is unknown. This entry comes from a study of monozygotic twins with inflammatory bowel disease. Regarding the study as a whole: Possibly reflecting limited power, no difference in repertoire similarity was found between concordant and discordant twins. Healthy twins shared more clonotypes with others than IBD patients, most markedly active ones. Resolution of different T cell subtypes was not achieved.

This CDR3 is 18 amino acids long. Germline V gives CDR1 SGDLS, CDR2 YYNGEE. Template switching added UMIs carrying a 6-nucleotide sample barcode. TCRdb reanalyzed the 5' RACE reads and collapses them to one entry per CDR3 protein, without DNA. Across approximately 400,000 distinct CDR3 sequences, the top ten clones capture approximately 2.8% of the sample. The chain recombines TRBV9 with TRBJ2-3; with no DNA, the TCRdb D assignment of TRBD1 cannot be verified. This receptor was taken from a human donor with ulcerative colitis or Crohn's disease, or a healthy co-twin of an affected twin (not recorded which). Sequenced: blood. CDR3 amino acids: CASSVDPSGALPTDTQYF.